This T cell receptor (beta chain) was identified during a study of blood T cell repertoires in COVID-19. Turning to the study itself: Sites across the United States, Italy and Spain contributed samples from acute and convalescent COVID-19.

V lost 3 bases and J lost 7, with 9 bases in between. This CDR3 spans 11 amino acids. CDR1 is DFQATT, CDR2 SNEGSKA, per germline (reference sequence). In the authors' methods: Amplified reference gene primers provided the basis for estimating nucleated cell counts. Some clones are missing from TCRdb's copy, which holds only in-frame ones; the method was immunoSEQ multiplex PCR. V, J and clone size are taken as reported in that table, and D and trimming were inferred from the DNA itself. The sample carries 40,000 to 55,000 clones, just over 90% recorded once. Those enrolled in Seattle joined during active infection and were followed longitudinally afterward.

The chain combines TRBV20-1 with TRBJ1-1, with D perhaps matching TRBD1 (6 bases). The origin of this receptor is a man aged 45 to 65 with COVID-19, enrolled during active disease. The sample taken for sequencing was peripheral blood. CDR3 sequence (DNA): TGCAGTGCTAGTGACAGGTTTGAAGCTTTCTTT. The encoded protein is CSASDRFEAFF.